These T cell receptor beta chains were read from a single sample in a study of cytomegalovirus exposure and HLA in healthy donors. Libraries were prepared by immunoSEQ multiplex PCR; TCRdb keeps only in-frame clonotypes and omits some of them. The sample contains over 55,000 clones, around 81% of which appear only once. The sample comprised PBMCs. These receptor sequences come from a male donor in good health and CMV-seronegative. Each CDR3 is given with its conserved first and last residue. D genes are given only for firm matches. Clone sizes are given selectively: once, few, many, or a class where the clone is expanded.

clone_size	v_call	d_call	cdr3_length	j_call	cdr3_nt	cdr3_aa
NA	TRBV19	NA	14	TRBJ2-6	TGTGCCAGTCAGGTTTTCTCTGGGGCCAACGTCCTGACTTTC	CASQVFSGANVLTF
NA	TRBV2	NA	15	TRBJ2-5	TGTGCCAGCATTTGGGCACGGGGAATAGAAGAGACCCAGTACTTC	CASIWARGIEETQYF
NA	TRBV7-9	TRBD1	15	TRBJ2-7	TGTGCCAGCAGCTCACCGGGACAGGGTTCCTACGAGCAGTACTTC	CASSSPGQGSYEQYF
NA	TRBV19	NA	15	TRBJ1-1	TGTGCCCCAAAACGAAGGACGGGGGAACAAACTGAAGCTTTCTTT	CAPKRRTGEQTEAFF
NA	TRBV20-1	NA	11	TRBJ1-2	TGCAGTGCTACGGGGAGCGATGGCTACACCTTC	CSATGSDGYTF
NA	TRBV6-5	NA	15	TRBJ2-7	TGTGCCAGCAGTTACCGGGCAGGGTGGGGCTACGAGCAGTACTTC	CASSYRAGWGYEQYF
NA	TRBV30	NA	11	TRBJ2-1	TGTGCCTGTGCTATCGATGATGAGCAGTTCTTC	CACAIDDEQFF
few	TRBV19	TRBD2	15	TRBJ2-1	TGTGCCAGTGCTCCTGCGGGAGGGACCTACAATGAGCAGTTCTTC	CASAPAGGTYNEQFF
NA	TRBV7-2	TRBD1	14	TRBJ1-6	TGTGCCAGCAGGGTGACAGGGGGAGGATCACCCCTCCACTTT	CASRVTGGGSPLHF
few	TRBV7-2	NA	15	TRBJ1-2	TGTGCCAGCAGCTTATTCGAGGATTCTAACTATGGCTACACCTTC	CASSLFEDSNYGYTF
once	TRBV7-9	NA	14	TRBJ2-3	TGTGCCAGCAGCTTAGCTGGCTTCACAGATACGCAGTATTTT	CASSLAGFTDTQYF
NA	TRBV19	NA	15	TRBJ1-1	TGTGCCAGCACACCAGGCGACAGACACAACACTGAAGCTTTCTTT	CASTPGDRHNTEAFF
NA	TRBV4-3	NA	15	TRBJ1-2	TGCGCCAGCAGCCAAGAATTAGGCAGGGGCTATGGCTACACCTTC	CASSQELGRGYGYTF
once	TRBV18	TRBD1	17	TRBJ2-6	TGTGCCAGCTCACGAGGACAGGTCCCCGGGGGGGCCAACGTCCTGACTTTC	CASSRGQVPGGANVLTF
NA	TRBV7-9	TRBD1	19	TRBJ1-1	TGTGCCAGCAGCGACGACAGGGTAGATCCCTTATCGCAGAACACTGAAGCTTTCTTT	CASSDDRVDPLSQNTEAFF
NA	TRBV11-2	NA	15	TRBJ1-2	TGTGCCGGACAAGCGGGCAGTCAAAGGGGAGGTGGCTACACCTTC	CAGQAGSQRGGGYTF
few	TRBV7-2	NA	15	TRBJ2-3	TGTGCCAGCAGCTTAGAGGGGGGGCCCACAGATACGCAGTATTTT	CASSLEGGPTDTQYF
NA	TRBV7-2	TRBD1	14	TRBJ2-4	TGTGCCAGCAGCTTCGAACAGGGGTTGGACATTCAGTACTTC	CASSFEQGLDIQYF
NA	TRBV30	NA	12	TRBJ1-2	TGTGCCTGGCTAGACGGCAACTCTGGCTACACCTTC	CAWLDGNSGYTF
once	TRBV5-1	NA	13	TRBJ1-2	TGCGCCAGCAGCCAAACGGTCTCAGGTGGCTACACCTTC	CASSQTVSGGYTF
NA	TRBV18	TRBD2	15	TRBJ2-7	TGTGCCAGCTCACCACCCCAGGCGGGGGACCACGAGCAGTACTTC	CASSPPQAGDHEQYF
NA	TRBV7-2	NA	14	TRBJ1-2	TGTGCCAGCAGCTCCAGGGGTTTTAGCTATGGCTACACCTTC	CASSSRGFSYGYTF
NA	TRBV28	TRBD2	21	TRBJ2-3	TGTGCCAGCAGTTTTCTTTTAGCGGGGGGCCGCCGTACCTCTAGCACAGATACGCAGTATTTT	CASSFLLAGGRRTSSTDTQYF
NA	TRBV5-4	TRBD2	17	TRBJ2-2	TGTGCCAGCAGCCCTCTAGCGGGGGACCCGAGCACCGGGGAGCTGTTTTTT	CASSPLAGDPSTGELFF
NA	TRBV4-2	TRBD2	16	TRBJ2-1	TGTGCCAGCAGCCCCCTGAGCGGGGGGGCCGGATATGAGCAGTTCTTC	CASSPLSGGAGYEQFF
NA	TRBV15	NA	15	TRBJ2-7	TGTGCCACCAGCAGAGATGAGGTCTCCTCCTACGAGCAGTACTTC	CATSRDEVSSYEQYF
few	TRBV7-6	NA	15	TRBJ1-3	TGTGCCAGCAGCGGGGACTACTACTCTGGAAACACCATATATTTT	CASSGDYYSGNTIYF
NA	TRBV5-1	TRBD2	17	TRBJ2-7	TGCGCCAGCAGCCCCACCGGGACTAGCGGTGCAGCCTACGAGCAGTACTTC	CASSPTGTSGAAYEQYF
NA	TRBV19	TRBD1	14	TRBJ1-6	TGTGCCAGTAGTTCCGGACAGGGGGTTTCACCCCTCCACTTT	CASSSGQGVSPLHF
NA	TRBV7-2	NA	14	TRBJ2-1	TGTGCCAGCAGCTTATATGTATTGCGGAATGAGCAGTTCTTC	CASSLYVLRNEQFF
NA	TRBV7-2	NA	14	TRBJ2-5	TGTGCCAGCAGCCTCCGAGGGAAGCAAGAGACCCAGTACTTC	CASSLRGKQETQYF
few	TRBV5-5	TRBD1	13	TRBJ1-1	TGTGCCAGCAGCCACTGGGACAGGACCGAAGCTTTCTTT	CASSHWDRTEAFF